These T cell receptor beta chains were read from a single sample in a study of radiotherapy plus CTLA-4 blockade in lung cancer. Using immunoSEQ multiplex PCR, the repertoire was profiled, and TCRdb retains in-frame clones only, with some absent. The sample shows some 27,000 clones, 75% to 85% of them seen only once. Sequenced here: peripheral blood, sampled from a patient treated with radiotherapy plus ipilimumab. These receptors came from a human donor with non-small cell lung cancer that progressed on radiotherapy plus ipilimumab. CDR3s include the opening cysteine and the closing phenylalanine or tryptophan. The D gene is left open where the match is weak. Rows give clone size only sometimes, using once, few, many, or a class for an expanded clone.

cdr3_aa	cdr3_nt	v_call	j_call	d_call	clone_size
CASSEQGGTEAFF	TGTGCCAGCAGTGAGCAGGGGGGCACTGAAGCTTTCTTT	TRBV6-6	TRBJ1-1	TRBD1	.
CASSLFGTGELMNTEAFF	TGTGCCAGCAGTTTATTCGGGACAGGTGAACTCATGAACACTGAAGCTTTCTTT	TRBV27	TRBJ1-1	TRBD1	.
CASSWVGGGTDTQYF	TGTGCCAGCAGTTGGGTGGGAGGGGGCACAGATACGCAGTATTTT	TRBV28	TRBJ2-3	TRBD2	.
CASSVTGAMSYTF	TGTGCCAGCAGCGTGACAGGGGCTATGAGCTACACCTTC	TRBV7-9	TRBJ1-2	TRBD1	.
CASSLTGTGGDEQYF	TGTGCCAGCAGTCTCACAGGGACAGGGGGGGACGAGCAGTACTTC	TRBV6-5	TRBJ2-7	TRBD1	few
CASSEFPTTNTGELFF	TGTGCCAGCAGTGAATTCCCTACGACCAACACCGGGGAGCTGTTTTTT	TRBV2	TRBJ2-2	.	.
CASSHTSGSGNEQFF	TGTGCCAGCAGCCACACTAGCGGGAGTGGAAATGAGCAGTTCTTC	TRBV4-2	TRBJ2-1	TRBD2	.
CASSSWTATYEQYF	TGTGCCAGCAGCTCCTGGACAGCAACCTACGAGCAGTACTTC	TRBV7-9	TRBJ2-7	.	few
CASSPLGEAQETQYF	TGTGCCAGCAGCCCGCTTGGGGAGGCCCAAGAGACCCAGTACTTC	TRBV7-3	TRBJ2-5	.	.
CASSQDRGVTEAFF	TGCGCCAGCAGCCAAGATAGGGGGGTCACTGAAGCTTTCTTT	TRBV4-1	TRBJ1-1	.	.
CASSSPGREKLFF	TGTGCCAGTAGTAGTCCGGGACGAGAAAAACTGTTTTTT	TRBV19	TRBJ1-4	.	.
CASSQQFTNEKLFF	TGTGCCAGCAGCCAACAGTTTACTAATGAAAAACTGTTTTTT	TRBV4-2	TRBJ1-4	.	.
CASSVASQAGTGELFF	TGTGCCAGCAGCGTAGCCTCCCAAGCGGGGACCGGGGAGCTGTTTTTT	TRBV9	TRBJ2-2	TRBD2	.
CASSSRVGFYGYTF	TGTGCCAGCAGTAGCAGGGTAGGGTTCTATGGCTACACCTTC	TRBV28	TRBJ1-2	.	once
CASSQDTGPGELFF	TGTGCCAGCAGCCAAGATACAGGGCCCGGGGAGCTGTTTTTT	TRBV4-2	TRBJ2-2	.	.
CASRDYSYEQYF	TGTGCCAGCAGGGACTACTCCTACGAGCAGTACTTC	TRBV27	TRBJ2-7	.	.
CASSLTGPYEQYF	TGTGCCAGCTCCCTTACGGGGCCCTACGAGCAGTACTTC	TRBV7-9	TRBJ2-7	.	.
CAWSEGGPPGDTQYF	TGTGCCTGGAGTGAAGGGGGGCCCCCTGGGGATACGCAGTATTTT	TRBV30	TRBJ2-3	.	.
CASSSTNHNEQFF	TGTGCCAGCAGCTCCACGAACCACAATGAGCAGTTCTTC	TRBV5-6	TRBJ2-1	.	.
CASKPGTSGSIEQFF	TGTGCCAGCAAACCGGGGACTAGCGGTTCAATTGAGCAGTTCTTC	TRBV27	TRBJ2-1	TRBD2	.
CASGFGGAGVAFF	TGTGCTAGTGGTTTCGGCGGGGCTGGGGTAGCTTTCTTT	TRBV12-5	TRBJ1-1	.	.
CASSGWHFSYNSPLHF	TGTGCCAGCAGTGGGTGGCACTTCTCCTATAATTCACCCCTCCACTTT	TRBV27	TRBJ1-6	.	.
CASSMGVRSYEQYF	TGTGCCAGCAGCATGGGGGTCAGGTCCTACGAGCAGTACTTC	TRBV2	TRBJ2-7	.	few
CASSFGQSSYNEQFF	TGTGCCAGCAGTTTCGGACAGAGCTCCTACAATGAGCAGTTCTTC	TRBV27	TRBJ2-1	.	.
CASSPVRGLEQYF	TGTGCCAGCAGCCCAGTGAGAGGTCTCGAGCAGTACTTC	TRBV7-9	TRBJ2-7	.	few
CASRINAPEQGDIQYF	TGTGCCAGCAGAATAAACGCCCCAGAACAGGGGGATATCCAGTACTTC	TRBV27	TRBJ2-5	TRBD1	.
CASSFSGFNQPQHF	TGTGCCAGCAGTTTTTCAGGGTTCAATCAGCCCCAGCATTTT	TRBV5-6	TRBJ1-5	.	.
CASTPVMGGNEKLFF	TGCGCCAGCACCCCGGTGATGGGGGGGAATGAAAAACTGTTTTTT	TRBV4-1	TRBJ1-4	.	.
CASSVGGDRANSPLHF	TGTGCCAGCAGCGTAGGAGGCGACAGGGCTAATTCACCCCTCCACTTT	TRBV9	TRBJ1-6	TRBD1	.
CAWSVLTSGDEQFF	TGTGCCTGGAGTGTACTAACTAGCGGGGATGAGCAGTTCTTC	TRBV30	TRBJ2-1	TRBD2	once